A single sample gave rise to the 24 T cell receptor beta chains below, sequenced in a study of OX40 agonist ivuxolimab in advanced cancers. Profiling relied on immunoSEQ multiplex PCR, and the TCRdb table lists in-frame clones only, not all of them. The sample includes some 40,000 clones, roughly 84% of them seen just once. The material sequenced was CD4+ or CD8+ T cells sorted from blood, taken in a trial of the OX40 agonist ivuxolimab. The receptor source for this set is an adult with an advanced solid tumor such as melanoma, head and neck, liver or kidney cancer.

The rearrangement links TRBV6-5 to TRBJ1-5; the match to TRBD1 covers 7 bases. After removal of 6 bases from V and 2 bases from J, the junction contained 4 bases not matched to a gene. Germline V gene data show CDR1 as MNHEY and CDR2 as SVGAGI. This CDR3 is built from 14 residues. The CDR3 bases are TGTGCCAGCAGGCACAGGGGAGGCAATCAGCCCCAGCATTTT. It translates to CASRHRGGNQPQHF.

In its sample, this clone was seen once. The chain uses TRBV6-5 and TRBJ1-1; no firm D call. The CDR3 contains 13 residues. CDR1 is MNHEY, CDR2 SVGAGI, per germline. V dropped 0 bases and J dropped 8 bases, with 10 bases sitting between them. Written as DNA, the CDR3 is TGTGCCAGCAGTTACTCGAACGCGGTGGAAGCTTTCTTT. Translated, it gives CASSYSNAVEAFF.

The J gene is TRBJ2-2, the V gene TRBV11-2; D is unresolved. This CDR3 region has 12 residues. V dropped 5 bases and J dropped 10 bases, with 11 bases sitting between them. Germline CDR1 and CDR2: SGHAT and FQNNGV. The CDR3 spells CASSQYSQELFF. In DNA form, the CDR3 reads TGTGCCAGCAGCCAGTATTCCCAGGAGCTGTTTTTT.

J is TRBJ2-7 and V is TRBV13; 8 bases map to TRBD1. Germline V lookup: CDR1 PRHDT, CDR2 FYEKMQ (reference sequence). This CDR3 is 15 amino acids long. J lost 4 bases, V lost 4 bases, and 9 bases had no gene match. The DNA for the CDR3 is TGTGCCAGCAGCTACGGGGCAGGGGGCCGGTACGAGCAGTACTTC. Translated: CASSYGAGGRYEQYF.

This clone has a single count. The gene calls are TRBV11-3 and TRBJ2-7, with D tentatively TRBD2 (5 bases). V was pared by 4 bases and J by 2 bases, with 18 bases between. CDR1 and CDR2 from the germline V gene are SGHNT and YENEEA. This CDR3 has 16 amino acids. Here the CDR3 DNA reads TGTGCCAGCAGCTCCCTCGGGGTGGAAGGACCCTACGAGCAGTACTTC. It yields the protein CASSSLGVEGPYEQYF.

This chain joins TRBV27 and TRBJ2-7, with D hard to call. Trimming shortened V by 4 bases and J by 1 base, and 8 bases separated the two germline ends. Germline CDR1 is MNHEY and CDR2 is SMNVEV (reference sequence). The CDR3 is made up of 13 amino acids. The CDR3 reads CASSSVGSYEQYF. The CDR3 bases are TGTGCCAGCAGTTCGGTAGGGTCCTACGAGCAGTACTTC.

The chain carries TRBV5-4 and TRBJ2-1; tentative D call: TRBD2 (6 bases). The CDR3 loop spans 19 amino acids. Deletions cut 4 bases from V and 4 bases from J, with 27 bases between. From germline, CDR1 is SGHNT and CDR2 YYREEE (reference sequence). CDR3 coding DNA: TGTGCCAGCAGCGGTGTGGGACCTTTTAGCGGAAGTTTTTACAATGAGCAGTTCTTC. Residues: CASSGVGPFSGSFYNEQFF.

The chain has TRBV4-3 and TRBJ2-2, with 8 bases lining up with TRBD1. Germline assignment: CDR1 LGHNA and CDR2 YSLEER. V lost 5 bases and J lost 7; bases outside the gene matches: 6. The CDR3 sequence is 14 residues long. DNA of the CDR3: TGCGCCAGCAGCTTATCAGGACAGGGCGGGGAGCTGTTTTTT. Protein: CASSLSGQGGELFF.

This rearrangement joins TRBV15 to TRBJ2-1; 9 nucleotides line up with TRBD2. There are 13 residues in the CDR3. Germline assignment: CDR1 LNHNV and CDR2 YYDKDF (reference sequence). Germline trimming cut 6 bases from V and 5 bases from J; bases unmatched to any gene: 2. CDR3 coding DNA: TGTGCCACCAGGGGACTAGCCGACAATGAGCAGTTCTTC. Its protein product is CATRGLADNEQFF.

V and J are TRBV11-2 and TRBJ2-2; D is unclear. Germline CDR1 and CDR2: SGHAT and FQNNGV. The CDR3 contains 13 residues. Trimming took 2 bases from V and 4 from J, leaving 5 bases between them. CDR3 protein: CASSLKPTGELFF. The CDR3 DNA reads as TGTGCCAGCAGCTTAAAACCCACCGGGGAGCTGTTTTTT. Using reference TRBV11-2 and TRBJ2-2 for the parts outside the CDR3, the full variable domain is EAGVAQSPRYKIIEKRQSVAFWCNPISGHATLYWYQQILGQGPKLLIQFQNNGVVDDSQLPKDRFSAERLKGVDSTLKIQPAKLEDSAVYLCASSLKPTGELFFGEGSRLTVL.

In this sample, this clone turned up once. The chain recombines TRBV6-5 with TRBJ1-2; D is possibly TRBD1 (6 bases). CDR3 size: 13 residues. V lost 5 bases and J lost 4, with 11 bases in between. Germline CDR1 and CDR2: MNHEY and SVGAGI. The DNA for the CDR3 is TGTGCCAGCAGTAACAGGGATGGCTATGGCTACACCTTC. Encoded protein: CASSNRDGYGYTF.

This chain joins TRBV4-1 and TRBJ2-2; D unclear. Germline V gene lookup returns CDR1 MGHRA and CDR2 YSYEKL. Trimming cost V 2 bases and J 4 bases, with 17 bases left between them. The CDR3 is 17 residues long. In nucleotides, the CDR3 is TGCGCCAGCAGCCAACAGTCGCGCGGTAGACTCACCGGGGAGCTGTTTTTT. This sequence encodes CASSQQSRGRLTGELFF.

Points on this clone: Other DNA sequences in the same sample also yield this CDR3. The rearrangement joins TRBV9 to TRBJ2-3; D is uncertain. This CDR3 contains 13 residues. V was cut by 4 bases and J by 2 bases, with 8 bases left in between. Germline V lookup: CDR1 SGDLS, CDR2 YYNGEE. CDR3 sequence reads: CASSPRNTDTQYF. CDR3 bases: TGTGCCAGCAGCCCGCGTAACACAGATACGCAGTATTTT.

The V call is TRBV7-9, the J call TRBJ2-2; 7 nucleotides align to TRBD1. This CDR3 contains 15 residues. CDR1 SEHNR and CDR2 FQNEAQ come from the germline V gene (reference sequence). The J segment lost 4 bases and the V segment lost 4 bases, leaving 6 bases of the junction unmatched. CDR3 nucleotide sequence: TGTGCCAGCAGCTCCCGCTCAGGGGGCACCGGGGAGCTGTTTTTT. The encoded protein is CASSSRSGGTGELFF.

The gene calls are TRBV6-5 and TRBJ1-5; TRBD1 is a possible D gene (5 bases). The CDR3 has 14 amino acids. The germline V gene encodes CDR1 MNHEY and CDR2 SVGAGI. V was pared by 0 bases and J by 6 bases, with 9 bases between. CDR3 coding DNA: TGTGCCAGCAGTTACTCGGGTACAGGTCAGCCCCAGCATTTT. It yields the protein CASSYSGTGQPQHF.

The gene calls are TRBV18 and TRBJ2-1; TRBD1 matches 10 bases. The junction had 3 bases not matched to a gene; V was cut back by 4 bases and J by 3 bases. The V gene's germline CDR1 is KGHSH and CDR2 LQKENI. There are 15 residues in the CDR3. In DNA form, the CDR3 reads TGTGCCAGCTCACTCCGGGACAGGGGCTACAATGAGCAGTTCTTC. Translating it yields CASSLRDRGYNEQFF. The variable domain in full, with the rest retrieved from reference TRBV18 and TRBJ2-1, is NAGVMQNPRHLVRRRGQEARLRCSPMKGHSHVYWYRQLPEEGLKFMVYLQKENIIDESGMPKERFSAEFPKEGPSILRIQQVVRGDSAAYFCASSLRDRGYNEQFFGPGTRLTVL.

J is TRBJ2-2 and V is TRBV29-1; no clear D. From germline, CDR1 is SQVTM and CDR2 ANQGSEA. Trimming removed 2 bases from V and 4 bases from J, with 8 bases in between. The CDR3 length is 13 residues. The CDR3 reads CSVEPPGTGELFF. CDR3 nucleotide sequence: TGCAGCGTTGAACCCCCGGGCACCGGGGAGCTGTTTTTT.

J is TRBJ2-1 and V is TRBV5-4, with 9 positions matching TRBD2. V was clipped by 4 bases and J by 13 bases; unmatched bases: 15. Per germline, CDR1 SGHNT and CDR2 YYREEE (reference sequence). This CDR3 has 15 residues. The CDR3 coding sequence is TGTGCCAGCAGCCTGGAAGGGGGCGGGGGGGCGGCCCAGTTCTTC. Amino acids: CASSLEGGGGAAQFF.

The chain links TRBV15 to TRBJ1-1; no firm D call. Germline CDR1 reads LNHNV; CDR2 reads YYDKDF (reference sequence). With 5 bases removed from V and 3 bases from J, the gap between germline ends came to 16 bases. This CDR3 is 15 amino acids long. The CDR3 is CATSALGGPDTEAFF. The CDR3 region has the DNA TGTGCCACCAGCGCCCTGGGAGGACCCGACACTGAAGCTTTCTTT.

This rearrangement joins TRBV7-6 to TRBJ1-2; D is undetermined. Germline CDR1 is SGHVS and CDR2 is FNYEAQ. Trimming cost V 2 bases and J 2 bases, with 18 bases left between them. The CDR3 length is 17 residues. As DNA, the CDR3 is TGTGCCAGCAGCTTATCCCCCCACACCACAGCGAACTATGGCTACACCTTC. Its protein is CASSLSPHTTANYGYTF.

V gene TRBV28 combines with J gene TRBJ1-2, with D uncertain. Trimming removed 3 bases at V and 1 base at J, with 6 bases between. The CDR3 extends over 13 amino acids. CDR1 is MDHEN, CDR2 SYDVKM, per germline. The CDR3 region has the DNA TGTGCCAGCAGTTTCGTGGGTAACTATGGCTACACCTTC. Amino acids: CASSFVGNYGYTF.

The chain is built from TRBV30 and TRBJ2-1, with TRBD2 as a possible D gene (5 bases). The CDR3 has 13 amino acids. CDR1 is GTSNPN and CDR2 is SVGIG in the germline V gene (reference sequence). V dropped 3 bases and J dropped 5 bases, with 11 bases sitting between them. CDR3: CAWSEGFDNEQFF. CDR3 coding DNA: TGTGCCTGGAGCGAGGGATTCGACAATGAGCAGTTCTTC.

The chain is built from TRBV19 and TRBJ1-5; 8 bases align to TRBD1. Germline CDR1 reads LNHDA; CDR2 reads SQIVND (reference sequence). This CDR3 comprises 15 residues. V was clipped by 6 bases and J by 6 bases; unmatched bases: 10. CDR3 residues: CASRDIDRGGQPQHF. In nucleotides, the CDR3 is TGTGCCAGTAGGGACATCGACAGGGGCGGTCAGCCCCAGCATTTT.

The DNA of the CDR3 is TGTGCCAGCAGCGCATCCCGGGACAGGATTGTCACCGGGGAGCTGTTTTTT. Its protein is CASSASRDRIVTGELFF. This sequence joins TRBV9 and TRBJ2-2, with 8 nucleotides matching TRBD1. Per the germline V gene, CDR1 is SGDLS and CDR2 is YYNGEE. V gave up 3 bases and J gave up 4 bases; unmatched junction bases: 11. The CDR3 length is 17 residues.